A selection of T cell receptor beta chains follows, all from one sample in a study of T cell responses to AZD1222 COVID-19 vaccine. Sequencing used immunoSEQ multiplex PCR; TCRdb keeps in-frame clones, though not all of them. The sample lists over 150,000 clones, about nine tenths occurring once. The sample consisted of peripheral blood, taken on day 0 of AZD1222 vaccination. The receptor source for this set is an adult in good health. Each CDR3 is given with its conserved first and last residue. The D gene is left open where the match is weak. The size entry is marked missing in some rows and otherwise reads once, few, many or a size class.

V	size	J	D	length	CDR3	DNA
TRBV19	once	TRBJ2-1	TRBD2	15	CASIDPGRGYNEQFF	TGTGCCAGTATCGATCCAGGGAGGGGCTACAATGAGCAGTTCTTC
TRBV28	.	TRBJ1-2	.	13	CASSLLKPRQPAF	TGTGCCAGCAGTTTACTTAAGCCCCGGCAGCCAGCCTTC
TRBV6-5	.	TRBJ1-2	.	14	CASRASESNYGYTF	TGTGCCAGCAGGGCGTCGGAGTCTAACTATGGCTACACCTTC
TRBV19	few	TRBJ1-5	.	14	CAIGNRLTNQPQHF	TGTGCCATTGGCAACAGGTTAACGAATCAGCCCCAGCATTTT
TRBV5-1	.	TRBJ2-3	TRBD2	14	CASSSGTSEDTQYF	TGCGCCAGCAGCTCGGGGACTAGCGAGGATACGCAGTATTTT
TRBV6-2/TRBV6-3	.	TRBJ2-7	TRBD1	13	CASSWTGWYEQYF	TGTGCCAGCAGTTGGACAGGGTGGTACGAGCAGTACTTC
TRBV25-1	few	TRBJ2-7	.	11	CASSAAYEQYF	TGTGCCAGCAGTGCGGCGTACGAGCAGTACTTC
TRBV7-3	.	TRBJ1-3	.	15	CASSLDSWTGNTIYF	TGTGCCAGCAGCTTAGACTCGTGGACTGGAAACACCATATATTTT
TRBV7-6	.	TRBJ1-6	TRBD1	18	CASSLAGAGQGYNSPLHF	TGTGCCAGCAGCTTAGCGGGTGCAGGACAGGGTTATAATTCACCCCTCCACTTT
TRBV7-2	.	TRBJ2-7	TRBD1	18	CASSLASWPRDSTYEQYF	TGTGCCAGCAGCTTAGCGAGCTGGCCCCGGGACAGCACCTACGAGCAGTACTTC
TRBV28	.	TRBJ1-1	.	16	CASSLLLQGGNTEAFF	TGTGCCAGCAGTTTGTTACTACAGGGCGGGAACACTGAAGCTTTCTTT
TRBV19	.	TRBJ1-3	.	16	CASYNPGLSHGNTIYF	TGTGCCAGTTATAATCCAGGGCTTTCGCATGGAAACACCATATATTTT
TRBV27	.	TRBJ1-6	.	13	CASSTVGNSPLHF	TGTGCCAGCAGCACAGTGGGTAATTCACCCCTCCACTTT
TRBV7-2	.	TRBJ2-7	.	13	CASSLGQLAEQYF	TGTGCCAGCAGCTTGGGTCAGCTGGCCGAGCAGTACTTC
TRBV9	.	TRBJ2-1	.	16	CASSPLEVSTRNEQFF	TGTGCCAGCAGCCCCCTTGAAGTATCGACTAGAAATGAGCAGTTCTTC
TRBV7-9	.	TRBJ1-5	.	13	CASSLGADQPQHF	TGTGCCAGCAGCTTAGGGGCAGATCAGCCCCAGCATTTT
TRBV3-1/TRBV3-2	.	TRBJ1-2	.	13	CASSQEGIYGYTF	TGTGCCAGCAGCCAAGAGGGGATCTATGGCTACACCTTC